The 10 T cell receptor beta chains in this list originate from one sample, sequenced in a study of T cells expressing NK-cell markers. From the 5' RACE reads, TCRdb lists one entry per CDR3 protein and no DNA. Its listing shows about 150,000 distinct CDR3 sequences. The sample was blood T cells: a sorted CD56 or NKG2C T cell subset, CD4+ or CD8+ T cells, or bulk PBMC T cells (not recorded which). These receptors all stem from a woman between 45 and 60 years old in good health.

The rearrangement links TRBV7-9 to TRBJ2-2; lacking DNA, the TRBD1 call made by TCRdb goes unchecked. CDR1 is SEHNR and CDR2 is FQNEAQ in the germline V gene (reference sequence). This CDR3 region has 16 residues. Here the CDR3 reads CASSLALIGPPGELFF.

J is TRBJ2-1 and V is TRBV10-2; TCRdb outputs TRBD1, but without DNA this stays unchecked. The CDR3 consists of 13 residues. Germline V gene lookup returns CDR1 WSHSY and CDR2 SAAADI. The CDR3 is CASSEQGKNEQFF.

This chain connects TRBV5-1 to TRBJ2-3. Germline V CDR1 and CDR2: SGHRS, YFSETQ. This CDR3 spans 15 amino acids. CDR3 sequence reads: CASSFLGRSTDTQYF.

The CDR3 is CATSRGLALSYNEQFF. V usage is TRBV15 and J usage is TRBJ2-1; TCRdb lists TRBD2, though no DNA is available to test this call. This CDR3 contains 16 residues. Germline loops: CDR1 LNHNV, CDR2 YYDKDF (reference sequence).

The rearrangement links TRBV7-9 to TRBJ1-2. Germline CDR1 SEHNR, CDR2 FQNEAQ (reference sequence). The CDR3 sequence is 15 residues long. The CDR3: CASSLAIVDLYGYTF.

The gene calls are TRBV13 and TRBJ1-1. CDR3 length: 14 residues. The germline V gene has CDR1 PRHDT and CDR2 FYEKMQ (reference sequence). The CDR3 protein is CASSLFTGITEAFF.

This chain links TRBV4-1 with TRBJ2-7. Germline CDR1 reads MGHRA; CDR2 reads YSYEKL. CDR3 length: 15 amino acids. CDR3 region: CASSQDPGSSYEQYF.

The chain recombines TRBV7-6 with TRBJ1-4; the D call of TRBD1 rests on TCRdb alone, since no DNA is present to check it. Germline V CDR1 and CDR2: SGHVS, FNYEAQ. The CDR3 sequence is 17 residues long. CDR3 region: CASSFRKGGATNEKLFF.

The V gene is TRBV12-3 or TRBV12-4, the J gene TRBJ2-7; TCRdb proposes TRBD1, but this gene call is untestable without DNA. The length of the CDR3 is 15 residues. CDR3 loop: CASSSPSSPSYEQYF.

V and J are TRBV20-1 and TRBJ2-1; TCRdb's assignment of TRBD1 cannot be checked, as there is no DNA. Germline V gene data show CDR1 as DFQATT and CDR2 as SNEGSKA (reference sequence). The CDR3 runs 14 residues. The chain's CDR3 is CSARTGGRPNEQFF.